This T cell receptor beta chain came from a study of blood T cell repertoires in COVID-19. The overall study: Both acute and convalescent COVID-19 samples were obtained from the United States, Italy and Spain.

CDR1 and CDR2 (germline): LGHNA, YSLEER. The CDR3 sequence is 15 residues long. With V trimmed by 1 base and J by 9 bases, 6 bases remained unmatched. Produced via immunoSEQ multiplex PCR; TCRdb's table is partial and in-frame only. The repertoire holds roughly 70,000 clones, with over 70% as singletons. Sample: peripheral blood. The rearrangement joins TRBV4-3 to TRBJ2-1; 10 bases are a match to TRBD2. This TCR was sampled from a man between 65 and 85 years old who had recovered from COVID-19. CDR3 in DNA: TGCGCCAGCAGCCAAGCAACTAGCGGGATTGGTGAGCAGTTCTTC. Protein: CASSQATSGIGEQFF.